This TCR beta chain was sequenced for a study of naive and memory T cell subsets (dated by TCRdb to 2016 to 2017). Some background on the complete study: Sorted naive and memory T cell subsets from peripheral blood were analyzed in the study using a UMI-based, open-source pipeline for TCR alpha and beta sequencing. Complete agreement was observed between the functional CMV T cell responses and the IgG serology results. RNA was DNase-treated and reverse transcribed with TCR constant-region primers, mostly using SuperScript III. The study at large found these results: A few larger clonotypes were present in naive repertoires, especially CD8 naive repertoires, and these clonotypes were possibly memory cells re-expressing CD45RA. Once error correction was done, more than 85% of naive TCR sequences showed up just once, which made the naive abundance distributions much steeper than those of the memory subsets. The repertoire findings for the naive and memory subsets could not be validated, as no ground truth was available. The abundance of TCRs followed a power law with an exponent that differed between naive and memory subsets yet stayed consistent across the three individuals. In both CD4 and CD8 cells, the Gini index increased while Shannon and inverse Simpson diversity decreased from naive through CM, EM and EMRA. Single alpha or beta chain sequences, rather than paired alpha/beta receptors, were used to define clonotypes. RNA-based TCR counts may be influenced by expression changes linked to T cell activation and differentiation.

This clonotype was seen ten or more times. It has no known antigen specificity. Within one base of it there is no much larger clone, and no base qualities were kept. The germline V gene provides CDR1 SQVTM and CDR2 ANQGSEA. The CDR3 holds 13 amino acids from the cysteine to the phenylalanine. The entry retains the CDR3 DNA only, 39 bases that are in frame from base 1. Trimming takes 5 bases from V and 3 bases from J, and the germline ends sit 13 bases apart. Libraries were prepared through UMI-ligation and nested PCR. To cover both TRBC1 and TRBC2, the beta constant-region primer consisted of an equimolar mix of two oligonucleotides. Four rounds of PCR, combining the SP2 primer with nested alpha and beta constant-region primers, were used to amplify the ligated cDNA. A single-stranded oligonucleotide containing the SP2 primer and a 12-nucleotide UMI was joined to the 3' end of the cDNA by T4 RNA ligase 1. The ligation reaction was incubated at 16°C for about 18-25 hours. PCR2 was typically performed as a SYBR Green qPCR and was stopped at a predetermined threshold so that over-amplification was prevented. Apart from the first purification, every purification step used Agencourt AMPure XP magnetic beads. Libraries were quantified by Qubit and checked on a TapeStation, with a main peak expected near 650 bp. Sequencing of the pooled libraries was done on an Illumina MiSeq using v2 2x251 paired-end kits, which typically yielded roughly 0.9-2.2 million reads per sample. Each sample's library went into the pool at about 4.1 nM, and about 4.5-8% PhiX was added to help with cluster recognition. In the authors' own workflow: Using tag matching that tolerated one base-pair mismatch, Decombinator assigned V and J genes to FASTQ reads that had been processed by Demultiplexor. Collapsinator used UMIs to correct both sequencing errors and frequency errors arising from PCR heterogeneity. CDR3Translator translated TCRs and extracted CDR3s from the conserved cysteine to the FGXG phenylalanine, flagging non-productive sequences. Gini, Shannon entropy and inverse Simpson indices were calculated on repertoires that had been subsampled to equal numbers of UMI-defined TCRs. Power-law fits to clonotype abundance distributions were performed by maximum likelihood within the linear range. Similar UMI counts, unique TCR numbers and clonal distributions were obtained with the pipeline and with MIGEC on one naive CD8 sample. In one analysis, naive TCRs also found in any memory subset of the same donor were removed from the naive repertoire. A set of roughly 6,600 CMV-associated CDR3 sequences, compiled from VDJdb and a published dataset, was used to search the repertoires. Using fastp at Q25 and MiXCR, TCRdb reprocessed the public reads and kept productive beta chains. Here each entry gathers all rows of one CDR3 protein and keeps the most common genes and DNA. The V and J calls and clone size come from TCRdb's table, not from the authors' own analysis. In all, the sample holds tens of thousands of distinct CDR3 sequences, and roughly 9.3% of those were seen once. The ten largest clones capture over 0.95% of the sample.

From the second PCR step onward, the TCR alpha chain libraries and the TCR beta chain libraries were amplified separately. Donor CMV status was determined by IFNgamma production from CD4+ T cells after overnight stimulation of fresh PBMCs with CMV viral lysate. Miltenyi beads were used first to positively select CD4 T cells, and CD8 T cells were then positively selected from the CD4-negative fraction. After staining for CD3, CD4, CD8, CD45RA, CD27 and a live/dead dye, cells were sorted on a BD Aria II into four subsets based on CD45RA and CD27. Blood was obtained from three healthy volunteers, and the blood from each volunteer was fractionated into CD4 and CD8 T cells and subsequently into four differentiation subsets. Approximately 0.13 L of peripheral blood was drawn per donor, and PBMC were isolated by Ficoll-Paque PLUS density-gradient centrifugation. The sorted cells were lysed in RLT buffer, after which RNA was extracted using a Qiagen RNeasy kit and kept at -80 degrees C.

The V and J genes are TRBV29-1 and TRBJ1-2; the D gene is possibly TRBD1, with 6 bases matching. The clonotype originates from a human donor in good health. The sequenced material came from naive CD8+ T cells from blood. The cell subset or site label on this specimen signifies: naive T cells, CD45RA high CD27+. The CDR3 reads as follows: CSVRGDGDYGYTF. The nucleotides read TGCAGCGTTAGGGGGGATGGAGACTATGGCTACACCTTC. The CDR3 plus the reference TRBV29-1 and TRBJ1-2 genes for the other parts give the full variable domain: SAVISQKPSRDICQRGTSLTIQCQVDSQVTMMFWYRQQPGQSLTLIATANQGSEATYESGFVIDKFPISRPNLTFSTLTVSNMSPEDSSIYLCSVRGDGDYGYTFGSGTRLTVV.